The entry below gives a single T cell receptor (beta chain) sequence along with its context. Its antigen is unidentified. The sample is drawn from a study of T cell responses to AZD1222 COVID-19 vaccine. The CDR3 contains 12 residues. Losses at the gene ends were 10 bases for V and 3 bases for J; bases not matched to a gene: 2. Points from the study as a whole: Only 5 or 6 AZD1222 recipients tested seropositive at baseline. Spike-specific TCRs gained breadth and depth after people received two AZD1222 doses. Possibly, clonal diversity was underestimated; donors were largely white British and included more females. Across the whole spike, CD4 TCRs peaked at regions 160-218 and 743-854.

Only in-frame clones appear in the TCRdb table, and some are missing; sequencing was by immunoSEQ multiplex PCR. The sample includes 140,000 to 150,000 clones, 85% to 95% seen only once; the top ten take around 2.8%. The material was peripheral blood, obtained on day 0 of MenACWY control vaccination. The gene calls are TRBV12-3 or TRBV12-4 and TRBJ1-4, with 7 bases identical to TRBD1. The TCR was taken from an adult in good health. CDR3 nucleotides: TGTGCCATCCAGGGGGCTAATGAAAAACTGTTTTTT. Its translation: CAIQGANEKLFF.